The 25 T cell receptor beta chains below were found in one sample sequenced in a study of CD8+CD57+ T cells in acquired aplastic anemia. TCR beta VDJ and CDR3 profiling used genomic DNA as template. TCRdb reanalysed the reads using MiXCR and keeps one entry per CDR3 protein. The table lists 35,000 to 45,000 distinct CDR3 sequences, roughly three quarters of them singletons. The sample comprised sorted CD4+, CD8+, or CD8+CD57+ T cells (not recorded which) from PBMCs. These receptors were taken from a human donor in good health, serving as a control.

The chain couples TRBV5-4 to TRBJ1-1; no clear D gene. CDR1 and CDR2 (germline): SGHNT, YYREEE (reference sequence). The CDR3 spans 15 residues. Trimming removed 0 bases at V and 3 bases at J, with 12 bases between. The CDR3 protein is CASSLDTEVDTEAFF. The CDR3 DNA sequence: TGTGCCAGCAGCTTGGATACAGAGGTCGACACTGAAGCTTTCTTT.

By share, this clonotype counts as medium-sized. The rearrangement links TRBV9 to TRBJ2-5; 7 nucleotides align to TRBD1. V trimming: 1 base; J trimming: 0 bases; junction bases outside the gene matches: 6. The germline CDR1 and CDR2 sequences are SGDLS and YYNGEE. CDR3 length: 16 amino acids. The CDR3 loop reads CASSVLGQMDQETQYF. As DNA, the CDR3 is TGTGCCAGCAGCGTATTGGGACAGATGGACCAAGAGACCCAGTACTTC. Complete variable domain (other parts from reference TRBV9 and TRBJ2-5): DSGVTQTPKHLITATGQRVTLRCSPRSGDLSVYWYQQSLDQGLQFLIQYYNGEERAKGNILERFSAQQFPDLHSELNLSSLELGDSALYFCASSVLGQMDQETQYFGPGTRLLVL.

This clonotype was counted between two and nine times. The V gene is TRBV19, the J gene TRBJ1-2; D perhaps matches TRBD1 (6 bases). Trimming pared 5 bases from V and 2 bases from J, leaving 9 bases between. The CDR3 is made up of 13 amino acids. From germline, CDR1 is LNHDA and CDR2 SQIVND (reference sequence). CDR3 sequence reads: CASSPQGNYGYTF. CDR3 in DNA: TGTGCCAGTAGTCCGCAGGGGAACTATGGCTACACCTTC.

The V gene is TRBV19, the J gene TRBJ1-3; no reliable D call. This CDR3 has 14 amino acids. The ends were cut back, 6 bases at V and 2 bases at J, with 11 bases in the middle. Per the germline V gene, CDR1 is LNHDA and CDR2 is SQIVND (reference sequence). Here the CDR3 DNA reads TGTGCCAGTAGGAACGAGTTGACTGGAAACACCATATATTTT. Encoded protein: CASRNELTGNTIYF.

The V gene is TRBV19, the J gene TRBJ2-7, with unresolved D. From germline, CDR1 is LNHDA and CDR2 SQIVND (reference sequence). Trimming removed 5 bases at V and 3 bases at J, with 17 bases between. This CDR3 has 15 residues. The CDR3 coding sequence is TGTGCCAGTAGTTCAGCTACCGGGCAAGTCTACGAGCAGTACTTC. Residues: CASSSATGQVYEQYF.

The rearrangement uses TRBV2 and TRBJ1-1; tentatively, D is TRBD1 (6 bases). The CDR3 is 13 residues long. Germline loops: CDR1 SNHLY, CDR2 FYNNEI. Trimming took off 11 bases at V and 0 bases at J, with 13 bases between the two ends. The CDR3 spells CAGAGQLNTEAFF. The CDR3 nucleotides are TGTGCCGGCGCCGGACAGTTGAACACTGAAGCTTTCTTT.

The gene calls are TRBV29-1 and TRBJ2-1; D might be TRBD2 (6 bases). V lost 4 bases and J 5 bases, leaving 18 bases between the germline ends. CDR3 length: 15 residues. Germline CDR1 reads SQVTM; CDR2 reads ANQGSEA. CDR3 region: CSVGTPAGLNNEQFF. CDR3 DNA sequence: TGCAGCGTTGGCACACCCGCGGGACTCAACAATGAGCAGTTCTTC.

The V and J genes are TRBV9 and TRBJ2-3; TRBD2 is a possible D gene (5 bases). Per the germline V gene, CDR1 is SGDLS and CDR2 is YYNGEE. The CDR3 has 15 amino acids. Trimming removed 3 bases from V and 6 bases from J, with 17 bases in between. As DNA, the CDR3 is TGTGCCAGCAGCGATACTAGACGGAGCTACGATACGCAGTATTTT. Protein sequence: CASSDTRRSYDTQYF. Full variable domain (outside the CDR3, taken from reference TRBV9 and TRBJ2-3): DSGVTQTPKHLITATGQRVTLRCSPRSGDLSVYWYQQSLDQGLQFLIQYYNGEERAKGNILERFSAQQFPDLHSELNLSSLELGDSALYFCASSDTRRSYDTQYFGPGTRLTVL.

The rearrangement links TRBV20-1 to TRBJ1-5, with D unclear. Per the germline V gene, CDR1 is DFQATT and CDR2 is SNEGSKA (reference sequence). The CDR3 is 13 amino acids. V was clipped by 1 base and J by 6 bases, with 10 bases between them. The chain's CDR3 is CSARVLGVQPQHF. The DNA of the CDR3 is TGCAGTGCTAGAGTTTTAGGAGTTCAGCCCCAGCATTTT.

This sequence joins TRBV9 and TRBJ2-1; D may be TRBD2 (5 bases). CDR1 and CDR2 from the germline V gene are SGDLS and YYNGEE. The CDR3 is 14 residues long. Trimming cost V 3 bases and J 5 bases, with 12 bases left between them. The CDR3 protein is CASSAQDWDNEQFF. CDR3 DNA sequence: TGTGCCAGCAGCGCCCAGGACTGGGACAATGAGCAGTTCTTC. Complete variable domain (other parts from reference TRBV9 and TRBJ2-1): DSGVTQTPKHLITATGQRVTLRCSPRSGDLSVYWYQQSLDQGLQFLIQYYNGEERAKGNILERFSAQQFPDLHSELNLSSLELGDSALYFCASSAQDWDNEQFFGPGTRLTVL.

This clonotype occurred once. This CDR3 is CSARYSSGYTF. DNA for the CDR3: TGCAGTGCTAGATACAGCTCTGGCTACACCTTC. The rearrangement uses TRBV20-1 and TRBJ1-2; no clear D gene. This CDR3 contains 11 residues. CDR1 is DFQATT, CDR2 SNEGSKA, per germline (reference sequence). Trimming left V 2 bases short and J 7 bases short, with 8 bases between.

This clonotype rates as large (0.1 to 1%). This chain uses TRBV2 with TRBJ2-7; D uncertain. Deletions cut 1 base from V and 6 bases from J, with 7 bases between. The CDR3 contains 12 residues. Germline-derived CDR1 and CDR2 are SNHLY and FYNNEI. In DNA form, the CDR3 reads TGTGCCAGCAGTGAAGAGAGTCCCGAGCAGTACTTC. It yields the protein CASSEESPEQYF.

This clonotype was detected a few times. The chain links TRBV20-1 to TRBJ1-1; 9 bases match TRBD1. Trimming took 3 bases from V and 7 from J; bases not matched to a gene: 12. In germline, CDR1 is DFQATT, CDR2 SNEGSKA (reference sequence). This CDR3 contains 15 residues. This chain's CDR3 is CSASVFGTGNLEAFF. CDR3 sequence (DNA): TGCAGTGCTAGCGTCTTTGGGACAGGGAACCTTGAAGCTTTCTTT.

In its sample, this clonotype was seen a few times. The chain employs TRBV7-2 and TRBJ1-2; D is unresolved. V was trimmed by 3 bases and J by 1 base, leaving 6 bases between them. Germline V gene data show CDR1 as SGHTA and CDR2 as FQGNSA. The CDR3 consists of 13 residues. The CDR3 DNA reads TGTGCCAGCAGCTTCGACAATAACTATGGCTACACCTTC. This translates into CASSFDNNYGYTF.

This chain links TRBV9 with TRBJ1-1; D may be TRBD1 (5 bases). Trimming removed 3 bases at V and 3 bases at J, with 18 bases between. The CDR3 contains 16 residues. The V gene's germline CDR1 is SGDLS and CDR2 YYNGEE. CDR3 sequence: CASSGGDGPMHTEAFF. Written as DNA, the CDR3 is TGTGCCAGCAGCGGGGGGGACGGACCCATGCACACTGAAGCTTTCTTT.

The CDR3 loop reads CASSPIREEQYF. As DNA, the CDR3 is TGTGCCAGCAGCCCCATTCGGGAGGAGCAGTACTTC. This chain connects TRBV7-9 to TRBJ2-7; TRBD2 is a possible D gene (6 bases). The V gene lost 5 bases and the J gene lost 7 bases, with 12 bases spanning the gap. Per the germline V gene, CDR1 is SEHNR and CDR2 is FQNEAQ (reference sequence). The CDR3 contains 12 residues.

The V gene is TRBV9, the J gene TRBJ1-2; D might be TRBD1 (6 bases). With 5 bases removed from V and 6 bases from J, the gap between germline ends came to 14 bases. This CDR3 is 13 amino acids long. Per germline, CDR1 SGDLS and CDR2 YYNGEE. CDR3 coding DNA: TGTGCCAGCAGTGAATCAGGGGACGATGGCTACACCTTC. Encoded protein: CASSESGDDGYTF.

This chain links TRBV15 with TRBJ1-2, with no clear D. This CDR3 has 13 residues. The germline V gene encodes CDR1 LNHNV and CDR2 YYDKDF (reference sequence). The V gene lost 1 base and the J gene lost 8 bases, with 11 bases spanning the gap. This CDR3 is CATSRALPTGYTF. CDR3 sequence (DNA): TGTGCCACCAGCAGAGCGCTGCCGACCGGCTACACCTTC.

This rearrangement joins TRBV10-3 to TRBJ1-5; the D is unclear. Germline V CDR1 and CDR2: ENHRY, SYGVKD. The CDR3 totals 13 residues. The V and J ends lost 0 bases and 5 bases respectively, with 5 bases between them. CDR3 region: CAISESRDQPQHF. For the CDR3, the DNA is TGTGCCATCAGTGAGTCTAGAGATCAGCCCCAGCATTTT.

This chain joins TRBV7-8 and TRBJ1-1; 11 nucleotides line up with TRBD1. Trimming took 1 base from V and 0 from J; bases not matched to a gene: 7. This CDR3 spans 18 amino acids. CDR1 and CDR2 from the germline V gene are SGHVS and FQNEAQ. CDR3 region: CASSLVGTGGIMNTEAFF. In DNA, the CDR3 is TGTGCCAGCAGCTTAGTCGGGACAGGGGGTATCATGAACACTGAAGCTTTCTTT.

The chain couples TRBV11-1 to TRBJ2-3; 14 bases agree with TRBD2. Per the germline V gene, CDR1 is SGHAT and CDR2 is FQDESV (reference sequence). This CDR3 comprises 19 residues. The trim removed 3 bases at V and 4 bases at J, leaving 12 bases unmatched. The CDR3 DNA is TGTGCCAGCAGCTTCTATACTCCAAGACTAGCGGGGGGGGCAGATACGCAGTATTTT. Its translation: CASSFYTPRLAGGADTQYF.

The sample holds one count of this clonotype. CDR3 in DNA: TGCGCCAGCAGTGAGTCCCAGGGCGGTGGCTACACCTTC. The encoded protein is CASSESQGGGYTF. The chain is built from TRBV10-2 and TRBJ1-2, with D possibly TRBD1 on 5 matching bases. V dropped 0 bases and J dropped 7 bases, with 9 bases sitting between them. The CDR3 is 13 residues long. Germline V gives CDR1 WSHSY, CDR2 SAAADI.

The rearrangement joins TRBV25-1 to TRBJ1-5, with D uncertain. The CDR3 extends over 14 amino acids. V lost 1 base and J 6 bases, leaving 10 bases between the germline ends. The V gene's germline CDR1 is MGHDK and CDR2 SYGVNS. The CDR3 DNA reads TGTGCCAGCAGTGAATTGGGTGGCGGTCAGCCCCAGCATTTT. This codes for CASSELGGGQPQHF.

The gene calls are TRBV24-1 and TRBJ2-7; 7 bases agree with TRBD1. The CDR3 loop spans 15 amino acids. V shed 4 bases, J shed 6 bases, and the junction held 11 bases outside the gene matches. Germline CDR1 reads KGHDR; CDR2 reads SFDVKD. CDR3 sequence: CATSDPSATGSEQYF. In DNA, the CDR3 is TGTGCCACCAGTGACCCTTCCGCGACAGGGTCCGAGCAGTACTTC.

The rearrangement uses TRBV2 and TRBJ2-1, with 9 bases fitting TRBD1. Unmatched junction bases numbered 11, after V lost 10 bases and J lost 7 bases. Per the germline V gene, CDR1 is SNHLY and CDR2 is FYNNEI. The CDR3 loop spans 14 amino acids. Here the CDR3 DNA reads TGTGCCACGAAATTGGACAGGGGCGGGAATGAGCAGTTCTTC. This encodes CATKLDRGGNEQFF.